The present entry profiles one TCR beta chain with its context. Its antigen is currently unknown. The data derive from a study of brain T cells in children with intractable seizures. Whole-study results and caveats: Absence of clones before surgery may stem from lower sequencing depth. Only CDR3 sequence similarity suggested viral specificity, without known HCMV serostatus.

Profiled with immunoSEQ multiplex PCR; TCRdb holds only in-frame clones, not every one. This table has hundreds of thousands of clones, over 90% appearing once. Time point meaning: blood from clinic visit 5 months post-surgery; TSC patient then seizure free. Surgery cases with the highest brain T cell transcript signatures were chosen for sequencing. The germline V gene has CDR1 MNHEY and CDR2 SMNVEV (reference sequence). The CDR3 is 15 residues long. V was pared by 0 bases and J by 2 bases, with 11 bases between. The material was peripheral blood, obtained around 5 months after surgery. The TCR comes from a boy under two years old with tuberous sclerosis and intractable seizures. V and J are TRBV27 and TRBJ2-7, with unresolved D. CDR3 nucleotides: TGTGCCAGCAGTTTATCGCACGGGCCTCCCTACGAGCAGTACTTC. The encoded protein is CASSLSHGPPYEQYF.